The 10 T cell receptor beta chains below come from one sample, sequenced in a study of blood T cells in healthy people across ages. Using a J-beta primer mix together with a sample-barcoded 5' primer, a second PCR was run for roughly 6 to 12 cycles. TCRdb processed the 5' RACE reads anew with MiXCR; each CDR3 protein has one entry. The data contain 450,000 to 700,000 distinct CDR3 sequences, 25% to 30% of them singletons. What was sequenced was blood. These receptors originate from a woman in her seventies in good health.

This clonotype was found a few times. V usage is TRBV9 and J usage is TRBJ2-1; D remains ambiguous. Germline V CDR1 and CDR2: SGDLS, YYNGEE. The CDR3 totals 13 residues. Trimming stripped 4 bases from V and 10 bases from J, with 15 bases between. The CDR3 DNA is TGTGCCAGCAGCCCTCGGCGTCTAGGCGAGCAGTTCTTC. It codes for CASSPRRLGEQFF.

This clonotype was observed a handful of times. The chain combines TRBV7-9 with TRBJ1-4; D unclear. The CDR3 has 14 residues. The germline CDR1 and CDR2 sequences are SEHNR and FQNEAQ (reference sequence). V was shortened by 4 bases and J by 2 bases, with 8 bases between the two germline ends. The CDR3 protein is CASSSASTNEKLFF. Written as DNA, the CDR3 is TGTGCCAGCAGCTCCGCGTCGACTAATGAAAAACTGTTTTTT.

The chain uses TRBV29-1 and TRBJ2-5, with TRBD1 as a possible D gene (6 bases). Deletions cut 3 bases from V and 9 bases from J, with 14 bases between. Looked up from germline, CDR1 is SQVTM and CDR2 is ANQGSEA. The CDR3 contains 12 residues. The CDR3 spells CSVEGQGTAQYF. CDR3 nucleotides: TGCAGCGTTGAGGGCCAGGGGACGGCCCAGTACTTC.

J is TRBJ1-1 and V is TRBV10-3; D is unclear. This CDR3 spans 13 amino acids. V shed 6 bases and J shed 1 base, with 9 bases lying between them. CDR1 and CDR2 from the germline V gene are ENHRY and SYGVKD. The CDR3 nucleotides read TGTGCCATCAGGCCGACACAGAACACTGAAGCTTTCTTT. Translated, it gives CAIRPTQNTEAFF.

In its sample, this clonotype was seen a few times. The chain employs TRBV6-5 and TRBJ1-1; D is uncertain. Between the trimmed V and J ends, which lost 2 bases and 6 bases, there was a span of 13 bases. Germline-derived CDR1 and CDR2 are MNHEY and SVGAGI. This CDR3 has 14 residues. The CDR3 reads CASSYVDSWSEAFF. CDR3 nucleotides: TGTGCCAGCAGTTACGTGGACTCGTGGTCTGAAGCTTTCTTT.

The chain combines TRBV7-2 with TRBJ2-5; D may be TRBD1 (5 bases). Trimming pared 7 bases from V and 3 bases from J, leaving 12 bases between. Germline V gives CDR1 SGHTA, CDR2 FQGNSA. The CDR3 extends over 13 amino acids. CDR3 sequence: CASTRGREETQYF. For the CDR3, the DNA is TGTGCCAGCACCCGTGGCAGGGAAGAGACCCAGTACTTC. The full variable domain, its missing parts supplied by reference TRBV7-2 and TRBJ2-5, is GAGVSQSPSNKVTEKGKDVELRCDPISGHTALYWYRQSLGQGLEFLIYFQGNSAPDKSGLPSDRFSAERTGGSVSTLTIQRTQQEDSAVYLCASTRGREETQYFGPGTRLLVL.

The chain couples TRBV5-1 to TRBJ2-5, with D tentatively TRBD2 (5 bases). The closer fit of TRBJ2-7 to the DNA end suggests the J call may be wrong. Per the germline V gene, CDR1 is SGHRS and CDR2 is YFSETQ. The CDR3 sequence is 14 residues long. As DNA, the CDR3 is TGCGCCAGCAGCGCCTCCCCCGGGGCCTACGAGCAGTACTTC. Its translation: CASSASPGAYEQYF.

The CDR3 sequence is CSAWAAGLNTEAFF. CDR3 in DNA: TGCAGTGCTTGGGCGGCGGGCTTGAACACTGAAGCTTTCTTT. The chain carries TRBV20-1 and TRBJ1-1; no clear D. V shed 5 bases and J shed 0 bases, with 13 bases lying between them. This CDR3 has 14 residues. CDR1 and CDR2 (germline): DFQATT, SNEGSKA (reference sequence).

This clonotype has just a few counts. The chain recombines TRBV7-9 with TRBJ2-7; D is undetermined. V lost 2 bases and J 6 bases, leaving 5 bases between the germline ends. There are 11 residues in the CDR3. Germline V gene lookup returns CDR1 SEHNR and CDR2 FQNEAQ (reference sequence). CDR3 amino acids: CASSLYGEQYF. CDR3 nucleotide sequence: TGTGCCAGCAGCTTATATGGCGAGCAGTACTTC.

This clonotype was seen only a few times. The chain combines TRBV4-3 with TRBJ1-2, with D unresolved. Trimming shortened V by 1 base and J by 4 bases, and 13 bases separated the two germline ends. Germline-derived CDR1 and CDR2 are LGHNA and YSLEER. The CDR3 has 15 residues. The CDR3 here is CASSQAPGVGYGYTF. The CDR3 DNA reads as TGCGCCAGCAGCCAAGCCCCTGGGGTTGGCTATGGCTACACCTTC.